The clone carrying this T cell receptor (beta chain) was seen only a few times. This record belongs to a study of blood T cell repertoires in COVID-19. Study-wide context: Collection of acute and convalescent COVID-19 samples took place in the United States, Italy and Spain. PBMCs, B-cell-depleted T cells, or T cells provided the cDNA or gDNA that made up the material.

Per the original methods: Amplification of reference gene primers provided the estimated nucleated cell counts. TCRdb's table, derived via immunoSEQ multiplex PCR, lists solely in-frame clones and lacks some. The DNA gave D and trimming, while V, J and clone size come from that table. This sample carries 200,000 to 250,000 clones, roughly 90% of them seen once, and the ten largest clones take less than 3.5%. V lost 3 bases, J lost 0 bases, and 8 bases lay in between. This CDR3 is 14 amino acids long. Germline assignment: CDR1 SGHVS and CDR2 FQNEAQ. The chain has TRBV7-8 and TRBJ1-1, with D unresolved. This TCR derives from a woman in her sixties with acute or convalescent COVID-19. The sample comprised peripheral blood. The CDR3 DNA reads as TGTGCCAGCAGCTTTAGCAGCCTGAACACTGAAGCTTTCTTT. This sequence encodes CASSFSSLNTEAFF.